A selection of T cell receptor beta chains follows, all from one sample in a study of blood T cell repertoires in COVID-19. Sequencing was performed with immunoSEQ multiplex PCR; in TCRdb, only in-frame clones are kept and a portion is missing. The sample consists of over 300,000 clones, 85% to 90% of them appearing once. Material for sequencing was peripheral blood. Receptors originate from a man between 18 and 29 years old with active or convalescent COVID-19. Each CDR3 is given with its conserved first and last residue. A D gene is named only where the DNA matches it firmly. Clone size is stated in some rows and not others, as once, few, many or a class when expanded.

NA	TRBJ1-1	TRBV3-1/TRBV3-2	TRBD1	TGTGCCAGCCGTATAGGGCAGGGGGCTGAAGCTTTCTTT	CASRIGQGAEAFF
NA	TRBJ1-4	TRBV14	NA	TGTGCCAGCAGCCGAGACCTGCGGGAAAAACTGTTTTTT	CASSRDLREKLFF
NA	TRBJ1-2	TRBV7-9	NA	TGTGCCAGCAGCCCGACAAAGACAGCTAACTATGGCTACACCTTC	CASSPTKTANYGYTF
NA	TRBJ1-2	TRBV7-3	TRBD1	TGTGCCAGCAGCTTACGTCCTGGAGGGGACAGGGTGTCCGGCTACACCTTC	CASSLRPGGDRVSGYTF
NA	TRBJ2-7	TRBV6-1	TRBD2	TGTGCCAGCAGTGATTTGTCGGGAGGCTCCTACGAGCAGTACTTC	CASSDLSGGSYEQYF
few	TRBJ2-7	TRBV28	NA	TGTGCCAGCACCCCCGGAGGAGGGGCCACGAGGGCCTACGAGCAGTACTTC	CASTPGGGATRAYEQYF
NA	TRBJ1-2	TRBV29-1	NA	TGCAGCGTTCCGGGAGAAGGGATTAGGGGCTACACCTTC	CSVPGEGIRGYTF
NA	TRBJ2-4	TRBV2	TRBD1	TGTGCCAGCAGTTACGACAGGGGTAGATATCTAGCCAAAAACATTCAGTACTTC	CASSYDRGRYLAKNIQYF
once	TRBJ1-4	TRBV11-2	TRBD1	TGTGCCAGCAGCTTATATCTACAGGGGAATGAAAAACTGTTTTTT	CASSLYLQGNEKLFF
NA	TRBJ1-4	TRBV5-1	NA	TGCGCCAGCAGCTTGGCCCAGGTTAATGAAAAACTGTTTTTT	CASSLAQVNEKLFF
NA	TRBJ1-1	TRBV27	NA	TGTGCCAGCAGTCCCGCACGAGAGAACACTGAAGCTTTCTTT	CASSPARENTEAFF
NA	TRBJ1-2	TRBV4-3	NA	TGCGCCAGCAGCCAACGATCGGGGGGGAGTAATGGCTACACCTTC	CASSQRSGGSNGYTF
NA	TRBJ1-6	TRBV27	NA	TGTGCCAGCAGTTTTACCACCCCTCGGGGGGTATTAGCCCTCCACTTT	CASSFTTPRGVLALHF
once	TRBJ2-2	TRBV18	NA	TGTGCCAGCTCACCACGAGAATTGTGGACCGGGGAGCTGTTTTTT	CASSPRELWTGELFF
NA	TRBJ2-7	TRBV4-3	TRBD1	TGCGCCAGCAGCCGGATGGGACAGGCGGGCGAGCAGTACTTC	CASSRMGQAGEQYF
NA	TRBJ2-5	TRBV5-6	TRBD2	TGTGCCAGCAGCCCTAGACTAGCGGGGGGAAGGGACCAAGAGACCCAGTACTTC	CASSPRLAGGRDQETQYF
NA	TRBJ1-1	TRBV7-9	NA	TGTGCCAGCAGCCTCCTACAGGGGAACACTGAAGCTTTCTTT	CASSLLQGNTEAFF
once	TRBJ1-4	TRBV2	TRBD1	TGTGCCAGCACCGCGGACAGGCGCAGTGAAAAACTGTTTTTT	CASTADRRSEKLFF
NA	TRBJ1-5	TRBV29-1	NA	TGCAGCGTTGAAGATGGGGGGGGCGCAGGCCGGTATAGCAATCAGCCCCAGCATTTT	CSVEDGGGAGRYSNQPQHF
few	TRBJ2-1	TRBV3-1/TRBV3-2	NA	TGTGCCAGCAGCCAAGGTGGGGGGGGCAGGCGAGGGAATGAGCAGTTCTTC	CASSQGGGGRRGNEQFF
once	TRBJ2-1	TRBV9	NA	TGTGCCAGCAGCGTCCTAGCCCCCTCGAGATACAATGAGCAGTTCTTC	CASSVLAPSRYNEQFF
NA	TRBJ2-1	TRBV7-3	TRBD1	TGTGCCAGCAGCCCGTTGGTTGGGACAGGGAAGAATGAGCAGTTCTTC	CASSPLVGTGKNEQFF
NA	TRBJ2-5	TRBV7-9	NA	TGTGCCAGCAGCTTCCCCCGGGGTTACCAAGAGACCCAGTACTTC	CASSFPRGYQETQYF
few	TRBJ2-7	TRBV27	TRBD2	TGTGCCAGCAGTCTAGCGGAAGGTTACGGGCAGTACTTC	CASSLAEGYGQYF
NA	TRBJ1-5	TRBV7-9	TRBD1	TGTGCCAGCAGCGCGGACAGGAATGGCAATCAGCCCCAGCATTTT	CASSADRNGNQPQHF
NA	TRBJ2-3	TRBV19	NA	TGTGCCAGTAGTATCTGGAGAGGCGAGGGCCTCACAGATACGCAGTATTTT	CASSIWRGEGLTDTQYF
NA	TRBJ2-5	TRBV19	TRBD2	TGTGCCAGTAGTATAATAGCGGGGGGGCGTGAGACCCAGTACTTC	CASSIIAGGRETQYF
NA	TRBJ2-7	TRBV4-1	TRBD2	TGCGCCAGCAGCATAACTAGCGGGGGTACCTACGAGCAGTACTTC	CASSITSGGTYEQYF
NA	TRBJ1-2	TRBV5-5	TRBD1	TGTGCCAGCAGCTTGGCAGGGGGCAGCGAACTTAATTATAACTATGGCTACACCTTC	CASSLAGGSELNYNYGYTF
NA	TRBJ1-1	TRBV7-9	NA	TGTGCCAGCAGCGACAACTTGGGGAACACTGAAGCTTTCTTT	CASSDNLGNTEAFF
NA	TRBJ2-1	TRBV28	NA	TGTGCCACCCTAAGAGGAGGTGGCGTGTGGCAGTTCTTC	CATLRGGGVWQFF
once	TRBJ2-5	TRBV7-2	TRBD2	TGTGCCAGCAGCTTAGTGCTAGCGGGGGGTACAGAGACCCAGTACTTC	CASSLVLAGGTETQYF
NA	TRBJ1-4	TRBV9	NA	TGTGCCAGCAGCTGGGGCGGGAGTAATGAAAAACTGTTTTTT	CASSWGGSNEKLFF
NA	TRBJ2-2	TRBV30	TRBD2	TGTGCCTGGAGTGTACGGCTAGCGGGAACCGGGGAGCTGTTTTTT	CAWSVRLAGTGELFF
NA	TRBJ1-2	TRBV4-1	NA	TGCGCCAGCAGCCCACCGAGAACTAACTATGGCTACACCTTC	CASSPPRTNYGYTF
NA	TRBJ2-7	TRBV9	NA	TGTGCCAGCAGCCCCCCAAGCGGCAGAACCTACGAGCAGTACTTC	CASSPPSGRTYEQYF
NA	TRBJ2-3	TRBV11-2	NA	TGTGCCAGCAGCTTAATGGCATATAGCACAGATACGCAGTATTTT	CASSLMAYSTDTQYF
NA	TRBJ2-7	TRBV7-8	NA	TGTGCCAGCAGCTTTCTGAGGTCGGGCTCCTACGAGCAGTACTTC	CASSFLRSGSYEQYF
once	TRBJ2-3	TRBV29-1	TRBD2	TGCAGCGTTGAAGAGTCCGGACTAGCGGGATTGAGAGATACGCAGTATTTT	CSVEESGLAGLRDTQYF
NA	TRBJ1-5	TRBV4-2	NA	TGTGCCAGCAGCCAAGACCTCAATCAGCCCCAGCATTTT	CASSQDLNQPQHF
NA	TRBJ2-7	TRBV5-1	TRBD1	TGCGCCAGCAGCCGCTCCGGGACAGTGTCCTACGAGCAGTACTTC	CASSRSGTVSYEQYF
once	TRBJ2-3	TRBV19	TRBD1	TGTGCCAGTAGTTCGGACAGGGGGCAGGCAGATACGCAGTATTTT	CASSSDRGQADTQYF
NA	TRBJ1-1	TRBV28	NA	TGTGCCAGCAGTTTAGTCGGGGGAGGGAACACTGAAGCTTTCTTT	CASSLVGGGNTEAFF
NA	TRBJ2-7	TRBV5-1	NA	TGCGCCAGCAGCTTGGAAGGGGACTACGAGCAGTACTTC	CASSLEGDYEQYF
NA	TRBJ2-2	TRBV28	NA	TGTGCCAGCAATACCCTCGGGGGTACCGGGGAGCTGTTTTTT	CASNTLGGTGELFF
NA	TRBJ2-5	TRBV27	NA	TGTGCCAGCAGTTTACTCGGAGATGTGACCCAGTACTTC	CASSLLGDVTQYF
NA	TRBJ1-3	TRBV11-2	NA	TGTGCCAGCAGCTTAGAGGGCAGGTTCGGAAACACCATATATTTT	CASSLEGRFGNTIYF
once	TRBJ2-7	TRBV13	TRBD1	TGTGCCAGCAGCCGCGAGAGGGACAGGGCCTACGAGCAGTACTTC	CASSRERDRAYEQYF
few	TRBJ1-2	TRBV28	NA	TGTGCCAGCACGCCAGGAGGGGCGCGGTTTGGCTACACCTTC	CASTPGGARFGYTF
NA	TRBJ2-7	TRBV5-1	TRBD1	TGCGCCAGCAGCTTGTGGGACAGGGGGAATTACGAGCAGTACTTC	CASSLWDRGNYEQYF
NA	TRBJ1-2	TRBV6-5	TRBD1	TGTGCCAGCAGGAGGGGACAGAACTATGGCTACACCTTC	CASRRGQNYGYTF
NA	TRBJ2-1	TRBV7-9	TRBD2	TGTGCCAGCAGCACTGGACGGACCTTGGGGCTAGCGGGAGGATGGGATGAGCAGTTCTTC	CASSTGRTLGLAGGWDEQFF
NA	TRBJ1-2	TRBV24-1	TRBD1	TGTGCCACCAGTGAAGGACAGGGGGCCCCCTATGGCTACACCTTC	CATSEGQGAPYGYTF